This is a list of T cell receptor beta chains from one sample in a study of T cells in Graves' hyperthyroidism and ophthalmopathy. Using its own MiXCR run on the multiplex PCR reads, TCRdb lists one record per CDR3 protein. The repertoire holds around 380,000 distinct CDR3 sequences, with approximately 13% as singletons. Sequenced sample: blood. These receptor sequences come from a man aged 30 to 39 with Graves' hyperthyroidism that later progressed to Graves' ophthalmopathy. Both conserved end residues are part of each CDR3. D genes are given only for firm matches. The size of a clone is reported for some rows only, either as once, few or many, or as a class for expanded clones.

d_call | j_call | v_call | cdr3_length | clone_size | cdr3_nt | cdr3_aa
NA | TRBJ1-2 | TRBV13 | 15 | NA | TGTGCCAGCAGCCCGAGGACGGTCAGTTACTATGGCTACACCTTC | CASSPRTVSYYGYTF
TRBD2 | TRBJ2-7 | TRBV7-8 | 15 | many | TGTGCCAGCAGCATAAAGCGGGGGGCCTTCTACGAGCAGTACTTC | CASSIKRGAFYEQYF
TRBD2 | TRBJ2-3 | TRBV7-6 | 15 | many | TGTGCCAGCAGCTTGACTAGCGGGGGGGTAGATACGCAGTATTTT | CASSLTSGGVDTQYF
NA | TRBJ2-6 | TRBV7-6 | 15 | NA | TGTGCCAGCAGCCCGGACTTCGGTGGGGCCAACGTCCTGACTTTC | CASSPDFGGANVLTF
NA | TRBJ1-3 | TRBV30 | 14 | NA | TGTGCCTGGACGGGTTTTAGATCTGGAAACACCATATATTTT | CAWTGFRSGNTIYF
NA | TRBJ2-5 | TRBV9 | 13 | NA | TGTGCCAGCAGCGTAGGCGGCGTGGAGACCCAGTACTTC | CASSVGGVETQYF
NA | TRBJ2-5 | TRBV29-1 | 15 | NA | TGCAGCGTTGAAGATTATAGTCGGGAGCAAGAGACCCAGTACTTC | CSVEDYSREQETQYF
NA | TRBJ2-1 | TRBV11-3 | 15 | few | TGTGCCAGCACAAAAGGGGGGGCCACCTACAATGAGCAGTTCTTC | CASTKGGATYNEQFF
NA | TRBJ1-6 | TRBV2 | 15 | many | TGTGCCAGCAGTAACAAACGGAAGTATAATTCACCCCTCCACTTT | CASSNKRKYNSPLHF
NA | TRBJ2-1 | TRBV14 | 13 | few | TGTGCCAGCAGCCAAGTGGGTAAAAATGAGCAGTTCTTC | CASSQVGKNEQFF
NA | TRBJ1-2 | TRBV6-2/TRBV6-3 | 13 | few | TGTGCCGGAAGGAGGACAGCCCAGGGAGGCTACACCTTC | CAGRRTAQGGYTF
TRBD2 | TRBJ2-1 | TRBV7-9 | 16 | few | TGTGCCAGCAGCTTAATAGTAGCGGGGGATTACAATGAGCAGTTCTTC | CASSLIVAGDYNEQFF
TRBD1 | TRBJ1-4 | TRBV6-1 | 16 | few | TGTGCCAGCAGGAGGGGGACAGGGGAAATTCGGGAAAAACTGTTTTTT | CASRRGTGEIREKLFF
NA | TRBJ2-3 | TRBV7-6 | 15 | NA | TGTGCCAGCAGCCCGATGAAGGGGCTCACAGATACGCAGTATTTT | CASSPMKGLTDTQYF
TRBD1 | TRBJ1-5 | TRBV5-8 | 16 | NA | TGTGCCAGCAGCCCGGGACAGATGATTAGCAATCAGCCCCAGCATTTT | CASSPGQMISNQPQHF
TRBD2 | TRBJ2-2 | TRBV5-1 | 14 | NA | TGCGCCAGCAGCTCCGGGACTAGCATCGGGGAGCTGTTTTTT | CASSSGTSIGELFF
NA | TRBJ1-3 | TRBV29-1 | 12 | few | TGCAGCGTTGAAGAGGGGGCTAACACCATATATTTT | CSVEEGANTIYF
NA | TRBJ2-1 | TRBV5-1 | 15 | many | TGCGCCAGCGGAAAGGGGGCGGGGGGCATAGATGAGCAGTTCTTC | CASGKGAGGIDEQFF
TRBD1 | TRBJ1-5 | TRBV5-8 | 17 | few | TGTGCCAGCAGCTTCCCCGGTGGGACAGGGGGCGTTCAGCCCCAGCATTTT | CASSFPGGTGGVQPQHF
TRBD2 | TRBJ2-1 | TRBV7-2 | 14 | many | TGTGCCAGCCGCAAGCCCGGGGGGACGAATGAGCAGTTCTTC | CASRKPGGTNEQFF
NA | TRBJ2-1 | TRBV6-5 | 16 | many | TGTGCCAGCAGTTACTATGGACGCCAAGTCGGCAATGAGCAGTTCTTC | CASSYYGRQVGNEQFF
NA | TRBJ2-7 | TRBV5-4 | 14 | few | TGTGCCAGCACCATGACCGGCTTCGCCTACGAGCAGTACTTC | CASTMTGFAYEQYF
TRBD2 | TRBJ2-7 | TRBV6-2/TRBV6-3 | 16 | NA | TGTGCCAGCAGTTCCCATATAGCGGGGGGCTCCTACGAGCAGTACTTC | CASSSHIAGGSYEQYF
NA | TRBJ2-7 | TRBV3-1 | 14 | many | TGTGCCAGCAGCCAAGATAACGGATACTACGAGCAGTACTTC | CASSQDNGYYEQYF
NA | TRBJ1-6 | TRBV11-2 | 16 | many | TGTGCCAGCAGCTTAGAACCAGTCTCCTATAATTCACCCCTCCACTTT | CASSLEPVSYNSPLHF
NA | TRBJ2-3 | TRBV11-2 | 14 | many | TGTGCCAGCAGCGAACAGGGTGGACTAGATACGCAGTATTTT | CASSEQGGLDTQYF
NA | TRBJ2-3 | TRBV9 | 16 | few | TGTGCCAGCAGCGGGGGAGAAAACCTCGCCACAGATACGCAGTATTTT | CASSGGENLATDTQYF
NA | TRBJ1-1 | TRBV2 | 13 | many | TGTGCCAGCAGTGAAGCTGGCACGTCCGAAGCTTTCTTT | CASSEAGTSEAFF
NA | TRBJ2-2 | TRBV2 | 13 | many | TGTGCCAGCAGTGCCCGAGCCACCGGGGAGCTGTTTTTT | CASSARATGELFF
TRBD2 | TRBJ2-5 | TRBV10-3 | 16 | many | TGTGCCATCAGCGGGACTAGCGGGGGAGGCCAAGAGACCCAGTACTTC | CAISGTSGGGQETQYF
NA | TRBJ1-5 | TRBV20-1 | 18 | few | TGCAGTGCTAGAGATTTAAGAGCAGGGATGCCCTACAGGCAGCCCCAGCATTTT | CSARDLRAGMPYRQPQHF